Sequencing of this T cell receptor (beta chain) was carried out in a study of T cell repertoires in cytomegalovirus infection. About the research overall: Indications of both CMV infection and matching HLA type were provided by public TCR beta signatures.

MiXCR was run by TCRdb on the reads, yielding one entry per CDR3 protein. Here the sample spans about 480,000 distinct CDR3 sequences, about 33% being singletons. Study-level findings and limits: Adding up the frequency of public TCR beta families identified people who carried CMV plus the relevant HLA. CMV-specific HLA-C-restricted TCR beta clonotypes dominated the ex vivo response.

Many counts were recorded for this clonotype. As yet, its antigen is unknown. Specimen: cultured PBMCs, collected from culture after CMV antigen stimulation. This TCR came from a human donor in good health (CMV status not recorded). Some clones in this sample may be carry-over from other donors' samples.

The CDR3 here is CASSYLASGSRYEQFF. The CDR3 DNA reads TGTGCCAGCAGTTACTTGGCTAGCGGGTCTCGGTATGAGCAGTTCTTC. The chain carries TRBV6-2 or TRBV6-3 and TRBJ2-1; 8 positions agree with TRBD2. The trim removed 1 base at V and 8 bases at J, leaving 10 bases unmatched. The germline V gene encodes CDR1 MNHEY and CDR2 SVGEGT. This CDR3 region has 16 residues.